The next 10 T cell receptor beta chains were all read from a single sample in a study of shared clonotypes between healthy human individuals. Profiled with immunoSEQ multiplex PCR; TCRdb holds only in-frame clones, not every one. In the table there are approximately 1,000,000 clones, roughly 74% of which are singletons. Sequencing was done on a sample of memory CD4+ T cells from PBMCs. Subset meaning: CD45RA-negative fraction. The receptor source for this set is a man aged 18 to 29 in good health. Some clones in this sample may be carry-over from other donors' samples.

This clone has just a few counts. The rearrangement joins TRBV6-5 to TRBJ2-5, with a weak D call TRBD2 (6 bases). CDR3 length: 15 residues. The ends were cut back, 0 bases at V and 4 bases at J, with 12 bases in the middle. Germline V gives CDR1 MNHEY, CDR2 SVGAGI. This CDR3 reads CASSYSEGYGETQYF. For the CDR3, the DNA is TGTGCCAGCAGTTACTCGGAGGGCTACGGAGAGACCCAGTACTTC.

This chain's CDR3 is CASRHGLEYTGELFF. The CDR3 DNA reads as TGTGCCAGCAGACACGGACTAGAGTACACCGGGGAGCTGTTTTTT. The chain uses TRBV28 and TRBJ2-2; 7 positions agree with TRBD2. The CDR3 sequence is 15 residues long. Trimming took 6 bases from V and 3 from J; bases not matched to a gene: 7. Germline assignment: CDR1 MDHEN and CDR2 SYDVKM.

The CDR3 region is CASSLHRPMGYEGELFF. DNA of the CDR3: TGCGCCAGCAGCTTGCACAGGCCCATGGGGTATGAAGGGGAGCTGTTTTTT. This sequence joins TRBV5-1 and TRBJ2-2; a possible D gene is TRBD1 (5 bases). This CDR3 has 17 amino acids. V lost 1 base and J lost 8, with 21 bases in between. Germline V gives CDR1 SGHRS, CDR2 YFSETQ.

This clone was observed once. Different DNA sequences within this sample yield the same CDR3. The gene calls are TRBV20-1 and TRBJ2-3; D not certain. The germline V gene encodes CDR1 DFQATT and CDR2 SNEGSKA (reference sequence). This CDR3 region has 11 residues. Deletions cut 6 bases from V and 1 base from J, with 5 bases between. Here the CDR3 DNA reads TGCAGTGCGGGCGGCACAGATACGCAGTATTTT. Encoded protein: CSAGGTDTQYF.

This clone has only a few counts. The rearrangement uses TRBV5-1 and TRBJ1-1; D possibly corresponds to TRBD1 (6 bases). V was shortened by 4 bases and J by 11 bases, with 18 bases between the two germline ends. The CDR3 covers 13 residues. In germline, CDR1 is SGHRS, CDR2 YFSETQ. CDR3 amino acids: CASSAGTTKWAFF. The CDR3 DNA follows: TGCGCCAGCAGCGCCGGGACAACAAAGTGGGCTTTCTTT.

Concerning this clone: Other DNA sequences of this sample code for an identical CDR3. The chain uses TRBV28 and TRBJ1-2, with D unclear. Trimming shortened V by 3 bases and J by 8 bases, and 7 bases separated the two germline ends. There are 11 residues in the CDR3. CDR1 is MDHEN, CDR2 SYDVKM, per germline. The CDR3 sequence: CASSFGVGYTF. Written as DNA, the CDR3 is TGTGCCAGCAGTTTCGGGGTAGGCTACACCTTC.

This clone has at least ten counts. The J gene is TRBJ1-4, the V gene TRBV5-1; D perhaps matches TRBD1 (5 bases). The CDR3 covers 13 residues. Trimming took 9 bases from V and 5 from J, leaving 14 bases between them. The germline V gene encodes CDR1 SGHRS and CDR2 YFSETQ. The CDR3: CATRAGPNEKLFF. For the CDR3, the DNA is TGCGCCACCAGGGCAGGGCCAAATGAAAAACTGTTTTTT.

The sample holds a few counts of this clone. The chain joins TRBV28 to TRBJ1-1, with D unresolved. The CDR3 is 14 residues long. Between the trimmed V and J ends, which lost 5 bases and 0 bases, there was a span of 10 bases. Per the germline V gene, CDR1 is MDHEN and CDR2 is SYDVKM. This CDR3 reads CASSVAGMNTEAFF. For the CDR3, the DNA is TGTGCCAGCAGTGTGGCAGGAATGAACACTGAAGCTTTCTTT.

Worth noting for this clone: A much larger clone is a single base away; this may be a read error. Other nucleotide sequences from this sample produce the same CDR3. The chain uses TRBV5-1 and TRBJ2-7; 11 bases agree with TRBD2. The V and J ends lost 4 bases and 3 bases, in that order; junction bases with no gene match: 3. This CDR3 spans 14 amino acids. Germline V gene data show CDR1 as SGHRS and CDR2 as YFSETQ. CDR3 DNA sequence: TGCGCCAGCAGCCCGGGGACTAGCGGCTACGAGCAGTACTTC. It yields the protein CASSPGTSGYEQYF.

The V call is TRBV28, the J call TRBJ1-1; the D gene is possibly TRBD1 (5 bases). The V gene's germline CDR1 is MDHEN and CDR2 SYDVKM. V gave up 2 bases and J gave up 7 bases, with 8 bases separating them. The CDR3 covers 12 residues. The DNA for the CDR3 is TGTGCCAGCAGTTTAGTTCAGGGTGAAGCTTTCTTT. The encoded protein is CASSLVQGEAFF. The whole variable domain, remainder taken from reference TRBV28 and TRBJ1-1, is DVKVTQSSRYLVKRTGEKVFLECVQDMDHENMFWYRQDPGLGLRLIYFSYDVKMKEKGDIPEGYSVSREKKERFSLILESASTNQTSMYLCASSLVQGEAFFGQGTRLTVV.